This passage covers 10 T cell receptor beta chains from one sample sequenced in a study of prognosis after radiotherapy for stage I lung cancer. The TCR beta CDR3 region was amplified from genomic DNA, with two rounds of multiplex PCR being used for the amplification. First-round PCR used primers specific to each TRBV and TRBJ gene. In TCRdb, the multiplex PCR reads were re-called with MiXCR into one record per CDR3 protein. The profile covers about 21,000 distinct CDR3 sequences, with 40% to 45% appearing a single time and 31% taken by the ten largest. The starting material was PBMCs, obtained before or after stereotactic body radiation therapy (not recorded which). These receptors came from a donor aged 50 or older with non-small cell lung cancer.

This clonotype was recorded many times. The V gene is TRBV10-3, the J gene TRBJ2-3; D is tentatively TRBD1 or TRBD2 (5 bases each). This CDR3 is 15 amino acids long. Per the germline V gene, CDR1 is ENHRY and CDR2 is SYGVKD. The ends were cut back, 0 bases at V and 0 bases at J, with 7 bases in the middle. CDR3 coding DNA: TGTGCCATCAGTGAGTCTGGGGGAAGCACAGATACGCAGTATTTT. Encoded protein: CAISESGGSTDTQYF.

Comment on this clonotype: Given a far larger clone just one base away, this is likely a sequencing read error. The rearrangement joins TRBV6-5 to TRBJ2-7, with unresolved D. This CDR3 contains 13 residues. Germline V gene lookup returns CDR1 MNHEY and CDR2 SVGAGI. The CDR3 bases are TGTGTCAGCAGTCCCGCCAGTACCTACGAGCAGTACTTC. This encodes CVSSPASTYEQYF.

Note on this clonotype: One end of the junction fails to match germline, which may point to a read error. The chain carries TRBV6-1 and TRBJ2-2, with TRBD2 matching 11 bases. Germline V CDR1 and CDR2: MNHNS, SASEGT. The CDR3 totals 17 residues. DNA for the CDR3: TGTGCCAGCACCCCCGGGACTAGCGGTCGACCCACCGGGGATCTGTTTTTT. Translation: CASTPGTSGRPTGDLFF.

This clonotype came up many times. The chain carries TRBV18 and TRBJ2-7; possible D gene TRBD1, 6 bases. Per germline, CDR1 KGHSH and CDR2 LQKENI. This CDR3 is 13 amino acids long. V was pared by 5 bases and J by 3 bases, with 11 bases between. CDR3 coding DNA: TGTGCCAGCTCAGAAGGACAGAACTACGAGCAGTACTTC. Its translation is CASSEGQNYEQYF.

There are a few counts of this clonotype. It is likely a read error: a sequence one base away is far more abundant. This chain links TRBV11-3 with TRBJ1-2; TRBD1 might be the D (6 bases). Trimming pared 7 bases from V and 4 bases from J, leaving 19 bases between. The CDR3 has 15 amino acids. Germline V gene lookup returns CDR1 SGHNT and CDR2 YENEEA. CDR3 nucleotides: TGTGCCAGCATCTTTGGGGGGGGCTCGAGCTATGGCTACACCTTC. As protein: CASIFGGGSSYGYTF.

There are many counts of this clonotype. The chain couples TRBV29-1 to TRBJ1-1; no clear D gene. The CDR3 is 12 residues long. Germline CDR1 is SQVTM and CDR2 is ANQGSEA. The V end was cut by 6 bases, the J end by 3 bases, with 11 bases between. CDR3 sequence (DNA): TGCAGCGTCAATGAACGGGACACTGAAGCTTTCTTT. Its translation is CSVNERDTEAFF.

The table lists this clonotype with many counts. The rearrangement uses TRBV4-1 and TRBJ2-1; a possible D gene is TRBD1 (6 bases). CDR1 MGHRA and CDR2 YSYEKL come from the germline V gene. The CDR3 runs 14 residues. Trimming left V 4 bases short and J 9 bases short, with 16 bases between. DNA of the CDR3: TGCGCCAGCAGCCCCCGCACAGGGTCAGGTGAGCAGTTCTTC. This translates into CASSPRTGSGEQFF.

This clonotype has at least ten counts. This chain connects TRBV12-3 or TRBV12-4 to TRBJ1-1; perhaps TRBD1 as D (6 bases). Trimming shortened V by 3 bases and J by 10 bases, and 9 bases separated the two germline ends. The CDR3 spans 11 residues. CDR3 DNA: TGTGCCAGCAGTTTCAGAGGGGGAGCTTTCTTT. Translated: CASSFRGGAFF.

Within the sample, this clonotype is medium-sized (0.01 to 0.1%). The rearrangement uses TRBV6-2 or TRBV6-3 and TRBJ2-5; 8 positions match TRBD1. This CDR3 region has 16 residues. CDR1 is MNHEY and CDR2 is SVGEGT in the germline V gene. The junction had 7 bases not matched to a gene; V was cut back by 0 bases and J by 4 bases. CDR3 sequence reads: CASSYSGQGGGETQYF. The DNA for the CDR3 is TGTGCCAGCAGTTACTCAGGACAGGGAGGTGGAGAGACCCAGTACTTC.

This clonotype was seen ten or more times. The chain recombines TRBV5-1 with TRBJ2-3, with 7 positions matching TRBD2. The CDR3 length is 13 residues. With V trimmed by 4 bases and J by 6 bases, 5 bases remained unmatched. CDR1 and CDR2 from the germline V gene are SGHRS and YFSETQ. The chain's CDR3 is CASSDRLADTQYF. Written as DNA, the CDR3 is TGCGCCAGCAGCGACCGACTAGCTGATACGCAGTATTTT. Combining the CDR3 with reference TRBV5-1 and TRBJ2-3 gives the whole variable domain KAGVTQTPRYLIKTRGQQVTLSCSPISGHRSVSWYQQTPGQGLQFLFEYFSETQRNKGNFPGRFSGRQFSNSRSEMNVSTLELGDSALYLCASSDRLADTQYFGPGTRLTVL.